Listed below are T cell receptor beta chains from one sample, sequenced in a study of cytomegalovirus exposure and HLA in healthy donors. Assay used: immunoSEQ multiplex PCR; TCRdb lists only in-frame clones, some missing. This table has 140,000 or so clones, almost 80% appearing once. Sequences were obtained from PBMCs. The source is a woman between 25 and 40 years old in good health and CMV-seronegative. Each CDR3 is given with its conserved first and last residue. A D gene is named only where the DNA matches it firmly. A row's size may be missing; if present it is once, few, many or a size class.

CDR3aa	CDR3nt	j_gene	v_gene	abundance	d_gene
CASCQGFSGANVLTF	TGTGCCTCCTGTCAGGGTTTCTCTGGGGCCAACGTCCTGACTTTC	TRBJ2-6	TRBV6-5	-	-
CASSEGSYLAYEQYF	TGTGCCAGCAGTGAAGGTTCCTATTTAGCCTACGAGCAGTACTTC	TRBJ2-7	TRBV6-1	-	-
CASSFGTTNTEAFF	TGTGCCAGCAGCTTTGGGACTACGAACACTGAAGCTTTCTTT	TRBJ1-1	TRBV7-9	-	-
CASRGGREETQYF	TGTGCCAGCAGGGGCGGGAGGGAAGAGACCCAGTACTTC	TRBJ2-5	TRBV27	-	TRBD2
CASSPGTNYGYTF	TGTGCCAGCAGCCCCGGGACAAACTATGGCTACACCTTC	TRBJ1-2	TRBV7-9	-	-
CASSEASHSSYEQYF	TGTGCCAGCAGTGAAGCATCGCACAGCTCCTACGAGCAGTACTTC	TRBJ2-7	TRBV6-1	few	-
CASTERGNEQYF	TGTGCCAGCACCGAAAGAGGGAACGAGCAGTACTTC	TRBJ2-7	TRBV6-1	once	-
CASSASNLPTGYGYTF	TGTGCCAGCAGCGCCTCAAACCTACCTACAGGCTATGGCTACACCTTC	TRBJ1-2	TRBV9	-	-
CASSPRLAGEGDTQYF	TGTGCCAGCTCACCCCGACTAGCGGGGGAGGGAGATACGCAGTATTTT	TRBJ2-3	TRBV18	-	TRBD2
CASSQGGGRDEQFF	TGTGCCAGCAGTCAGGGAGGGGGGCGTGATGAGCAGTTCTTC	TRBJ2-1	TRBV6-6	-	-